Below, 10 T cell receptor beta chains from the same sample are listed, as sequenced in a study of T-cell memory formation after mild COVID-19. TCRdb fed the 5' RACE reads into MiXCR, producing one record per CDR3 protein. The table records approximately 180,000 distinct CDR3 sequences, 16% of them present only once. The sample was PBMCs or a T cell subset sorted from them (not recorded which). The receptor set was obtained from an adult woman who had mild COVID-19 (a few samples of this study predate the infection). Cell type and time point are not known.

This clonotype was found a few times. The V and J genes are TRBV20-1 and TRBJ2-5; 11 nucleotides agree with TRBD2. Germline CDR1 and CDR2: DFQATT and SNEGSKA (reference sequence). The CDR3 contains 16 residues. The V gene end was trimmed by 4 bases and the J gene end by 4 bases; junction bases not matched to a gene: 11. The CDR3 DNA reads as TGCAGTGCTAAACTAGCGGGGGTCCGGAAGGGAGAGACCCAGTACTTC. Translation: CSAKLAGVRKGETQYF.

There are a few counts of this clonotype. V usage is TRBV4-3 and J usage is TRBJ2-2; D is undetermined. The CDR3 runs to 14 residues. In germline, CDR1 is LGHNA, CDR2 YSLEER. Between the trimmed V and J ends, which lost 0 bases and 5 bases, there was a span of 7 bases. The CDR3 DNA follows: TGCGCCAGCAGCCAAGATAGGGCGACCGGGGAGCTGTTTTTT. Translating gives CASSQDRATGELFF.

With regard to this clonotype: Mismatch with germline at one junction end may stem from a read error. The genes are TRBV6-6 and TRBJ1-1; D is uncertain. Germline V gene lookup returns CDR1 MNHNY and CDR2 SVGAGI (reference sequence). The CDR3 has 14 amino acids. The CDR3 loop reads CASSDSRSRTEAFF. CDR3 sequence (DNA): TGTGCCAGCAGTGACTCGAGGAGTCGCACTGAAGCTTTCTTT.

The CDR3 here is CASSYGPGGTEAFF. The CDR3, as DNA: TGTGCCAGCAGCTACGGCCCGGGAGGCACTGAAGCTTTCTTT. The chain employs TRBV3-1 and TRBJ1-1; D unresolved. Germline V gives CDR1 LGHDT, CDR2 YNNKEL (reference sequence). Trimming removed 5 bases from V and 4 bases from J, with 14 bases in between. CDR3 length: 14 amino acids.

This clonotype was observed a handful of times. V and J are TRBV7-9 and TRBJ1-4; possible D gene TRBD1, 5 bases. Germline V lookup: CDR1 SEHNR, CDR2 FQNEAQ (reference sequence). The CDR3 consists of 13 residues. V was clipped by 10 bases and J by 7 bases, with 16 bases between them. CDR3 region: CATTGLDSEKLFF. The CDR3 DNA reads TGTGCCACCACGGGACTGGATAGTGAAAAACTGTTTTTT.

This chain links TRBV10-3 with TRBJ1-1; D unresolved. V was trimmed by 4 bases and J by 0 bases, leaving 9 bases between them. The CDR3 has 14 amino acids. The V gene's germline CDR1 is ENHRY and CDR2 SYGVKD. In DNA, the CDR3 is TGTGCCATCAGTGCCGGGGAAATGAACACTGAAGCTTTCTTT. It specifies CAISAGEMNTEAFF.

The chain has TRBV15 and TRBJ1-3; D is possibly TRBD1 (5 bases). Germline CDR1 LNHNV, CDR2 YYDKDF (reference sequence). Trimming removed 4 bases at V and 0 bases at J, with 13 bases between. The CDR3 runs 16 residues. CDR3 DNA sequence: TGTGCCACCAGCAAGGGGACGCCTGGCTCTGGAAACACCATATATTTT. Translation gives CATSKGTPGSGNTIYF.

This clonotype has only one observation. The chain links TRBV4-3 to TRBJ2-2; perhaps TRBD2 as D (6 bases). The CDR3 totals 13 residues. The V and J ends lost 8 bases and 4 bases respectively, with 11 bases between them. In germline, CDR1 is LGHNA, CDR2 YSLEER. For the CDR3, the DNA is TGCGCCAGCGGGGGGAGATCCACCGGGGAGCTGTTTTTT. This encodes CASGGRSTGELFF.

V usage is TRBV12-3 or TRBV12-4 and J usage is TRBJ2-7; D perhaps matches TRBD1 (6 bases). This CDR3 is built from 17 residues. V was trimmed by 7 bases and J by 3 bases, leaving 25 bases between them. CDR3 amino acids: CASKLRHGTPWDYEQYF. In DNA, the CDR3 is TGTGCCAGCAAACTCCGCCACGGGACACCCTGGGACTACGAGCAGTACTTC.

This chain connects TRBV9 to TRBJ1-2; TRBD1 is a possible D gene (5 bases). This CDR3 has 14 amino acids. CDR1 and CDR2 from the germline V gene are SGDLS and YYNGEE. Trimming removed 2 bases from V and 5 bases from J, with 13 bases in between. DNA of the CDR3: TGTGCCAGCAGCGTGGATCTCGGGGCATATGGCTACACCTTC. It specifies CASSVDLGAYGYTF.